This paragraph covers one T cell receptor beta chain sequence. The clone's antigen remains unknown. The record has no base qualities; no much larger clone is one base away. This sample stems from a study of OX40 agonist ivuxolimab in advanced cancers. For the study in its entirety: Ivuxolimab was a fully human IgG2 agonistic monoclonal antibody targeting the costimulatory receptor OX40 (CD134). Intravenous ivuxolimab was administered to patients every 2 weeks at six dose levels: 0.01, 0.1, 0.3, 1.5, 3 and 10 mg/kg. Of the approximately 54 dose-escalation patients, hepatocellular carcinoma was present in approximately 20, melanoma in some 15, renal cell carcinoma in 9 and head and neck cancer in 9. The dose-escalation cohort was about 83% male with a mean age of about 60 years, ranging from about 23 to 85. Patients were allowed to have had prior anti-PD-1, anti-PD-L1 or anti-CTLA-4 therapy, and 40% of the dose-escalation patients had previously received checkpoint inhibitors. Partial responses occurred in three dose-escalation patients: two with cutaneous melanoma and one with hepatocellular carcinoma. Peripheral TCRbeta sequencing was intended to test whether TCR sequence diversity was altered and clonal T-cell expansion was caused by ivuxolimab. The monotherapy dose-escalation portion (N = 52 patients) of the phase I ivuxolimab trial is reported in the paper.

The trial excluded patients who had a history of autoimmune disease or who were on systemic immunosuppression. In every dose cohort, peripheral blood was drawn for TCR sequencing at baseline, cycle 4 day 1, and cycle 7 day 1. Samples came from an open-label, multicenter, first-in-human phase I dose-escalation trial of ivuxolimab. Adults with locally advanced or metastatic head and neck squamous cell, hepatocellular, melanoma or renal cell carcinoma were enrolled in the trial. Before TCR sequencing, CD4+ and CD8+ T cells were separately sorted from peripheral blood. Genomic DNA was extracted from sorted cells for sequencing of the TCRbeta CDR3 region. The immunoSEQ Assay was used to sequence the TCRbeta CDR3 regions. Drawn from immuneACCESS, this table holds only the in-frame rearrangements with V and J called that TCRdb kept. Clones are partly lost; checked studies trace under half to an unresolved V gene and leave the rest unexplained. In all, the sample holds about 22,000 clones, and just under 85% of those were seen once. The ten largest clones add up to over 25% of the sample.

Broader findings and caveats from the paper: In the 0.1-3.0 mg/kg groups, partial responders had among the lowest normalized peripheral clonal expansion, particularly in CD8+ T cells. After ivuxolimab, more expanded clones were found on average in CD8+ T cells than in CD4+ T cells. The antigen specificity of the clonally expanded peripheral T cells was not determined. At doses of 0.1 to 3.0 mg/kg, clonal expansion of both CD4+ and CD8+ blood T cells was observed from baseline to week 6. Low levels of normalized T-cell clonal expansion were also seen in some patients who did not respond.

This sequence was found in an adult with an advanced solid tumor such as melanoma, head and neck, liver or kidney cancer. This sample comprised CD4+ or CD8+ T cells sorted from blood, obtained in a trial of the OX40 agonist ivuxolimab.

The DNA sequence is as follows: TGTGCCAGCAGCCAACTCGGACAGGGGGATGAGCAGTTCTTC. This gives the protein CASSQLGQGDEQFF. This chain joins TRBV7-3 to TRBJ2-1; 10 bases in the junction line up with TRBD1. CDR1 is given as SGHTA and CDR2 as FQGTGA, both from the germline V gene. The CDR3, from cysteine to phenylalanine, totals 14 residues. The CDR3 DNA has 42 bases and is translated from base 1. Germline trimming: 5 bases from V, 8 bases from J; junction bases outside gene matches: 6.